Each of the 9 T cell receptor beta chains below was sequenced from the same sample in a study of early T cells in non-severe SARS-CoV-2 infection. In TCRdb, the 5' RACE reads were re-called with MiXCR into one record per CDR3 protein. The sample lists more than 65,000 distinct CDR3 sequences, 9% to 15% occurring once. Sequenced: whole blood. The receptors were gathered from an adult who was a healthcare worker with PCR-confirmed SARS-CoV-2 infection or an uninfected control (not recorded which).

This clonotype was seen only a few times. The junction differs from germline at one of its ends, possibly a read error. Here the CDR3 DNA reads TGTGCCAGCACTTTATACGGACAGGGGAACACTGAAGCTTTCTTT. Amino acid sequence: CASTLYGQGNTEAFF. The V call is TRBV28, the J call TRBJ1-1; TRBD1 matches at 8 bases. Germline V lookup: CDR1 MDHEN, CDR2 SYDVKM. The CDR3 is 15 amino acids.

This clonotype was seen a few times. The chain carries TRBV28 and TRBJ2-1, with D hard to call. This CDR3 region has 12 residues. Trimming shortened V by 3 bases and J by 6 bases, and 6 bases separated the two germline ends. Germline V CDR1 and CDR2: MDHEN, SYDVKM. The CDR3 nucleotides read TGTGCCAGCAGTTTGAGAATCAATGAGCAGTTCTTC. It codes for CASSLRINEQFF.

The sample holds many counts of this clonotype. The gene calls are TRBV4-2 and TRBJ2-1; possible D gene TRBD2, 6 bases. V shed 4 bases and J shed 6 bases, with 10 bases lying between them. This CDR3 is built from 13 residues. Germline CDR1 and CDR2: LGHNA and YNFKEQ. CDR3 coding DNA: TGTGCCAGCAGCCTCCGGGACTTCAATGAGCAGTTCTTC. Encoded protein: CASSLRDFNEQFF.

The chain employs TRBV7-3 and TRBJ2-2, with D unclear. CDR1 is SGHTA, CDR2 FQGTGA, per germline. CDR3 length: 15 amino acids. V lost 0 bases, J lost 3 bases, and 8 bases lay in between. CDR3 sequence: CASSLTSTYTGELFF. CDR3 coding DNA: TGTGCCAGCAGCTTAACGTCGACTTACACCGGGGAGCTGTTTTTT.

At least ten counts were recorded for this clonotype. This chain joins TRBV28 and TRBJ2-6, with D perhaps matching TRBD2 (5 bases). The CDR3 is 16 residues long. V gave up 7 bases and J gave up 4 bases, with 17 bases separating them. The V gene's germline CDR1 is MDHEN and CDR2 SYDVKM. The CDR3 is CASTLVRRAGANVLTF. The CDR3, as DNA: TGTGCCAGCACCCTTGTAAGGCGGGCCGGGGCCAACGTCCTGACTTTC.

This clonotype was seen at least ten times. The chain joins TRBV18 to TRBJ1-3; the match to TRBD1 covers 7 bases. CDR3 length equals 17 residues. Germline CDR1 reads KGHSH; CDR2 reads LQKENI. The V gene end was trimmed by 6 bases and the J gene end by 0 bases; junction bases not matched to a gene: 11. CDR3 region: CASSQRGPSVSGNTIYF. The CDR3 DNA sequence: TGTGCCAGCTCCCAGAGGGGGCCTTCGGTCTCTGGAAACACCATATATTTT. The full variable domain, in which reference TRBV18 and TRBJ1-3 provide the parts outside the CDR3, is NAGVMQNPRHLVRRRGQEARLRCSPMKGHSHVYWYRQLPEEGLKFMVYLQKENIIDESGMPKERFSAEFPKEGPSILRIQQVVRGDSAAYFCASSQRGPSVSGNTIYFGEGSWLTVV.

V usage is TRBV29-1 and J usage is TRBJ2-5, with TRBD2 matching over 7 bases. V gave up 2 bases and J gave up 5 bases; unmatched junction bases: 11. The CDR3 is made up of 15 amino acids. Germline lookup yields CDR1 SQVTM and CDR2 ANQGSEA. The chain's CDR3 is CSVESRGGKGETQYF. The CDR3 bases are TGCAGCGTTGAATCCCGGGGAGGGAAGGGTGAGACCCAGTACTTC.

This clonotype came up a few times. CDR3 region: CASRAAGTSGGNEQFF. Here the CDR3 DNA reads TGTGCCAGCAGGGCGGCCGGGACTAGCGGAGGCAATGAGCAGTTCTTC. The chain combines TRBV7-9 with TRBJ2-1, with TRBD2 matching 11 bases. Germline trimming cut 6 bases from V and 6 bases from J; bases unmatched to any gene: 10. The germline V gene encodes CDR1 SEHNR and CDR2 FQNEAQ (reference sequence). This CDR3 region has 16 residues.

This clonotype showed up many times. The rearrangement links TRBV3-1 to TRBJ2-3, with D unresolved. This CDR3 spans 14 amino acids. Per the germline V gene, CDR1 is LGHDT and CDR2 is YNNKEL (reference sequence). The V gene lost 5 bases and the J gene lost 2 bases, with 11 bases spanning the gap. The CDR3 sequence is CASSTLLVTDTQYF. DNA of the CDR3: TGTGCCAGCAGCACCTTACTCGTCACAGATACGCAGTATTTT.